A single TCR beta chain is shown here with its context. In this sample, this clone turned up many times. The specificity of this receptor is unknown. Per-base qualities were not stored, and no clone one base away is much larger. V is pruned by 3 bases and J by 2 bases, leaving 5 bases of the junction without a gene match. The CDR1 and CDR2 encoded by the germline V gene are SGHRS and YFSETQ. The CDR3, cysteine through phenylalanine, is 15 amino acids long. Solely the CDR3 DNA is kept, with 45 bases framed from the first base. TCRbeta CDR3 regions were amplified from genomic DNA by means of the immunoSEQ Assay, a bias-controlled multiplex PCR. The original pipeline was this. Nucleated cell counts per sample were estimated from amplification of reference gene primers within the assay. Sequence reads were collapsed and filtered to measure the absolute abundance of every unique TCRbeta CDR3 rearrangement. For each sample, productive Simpson clonality was calculated as the square root of Simpson's diversity index over productive rearrangements. Sourced from immuneACCESS, this table was stored by TCRdb with only in-frame sequences that have V and J called. A share of the clones is absent; for the studies checked, an unresolved V gene accounts for under half, and the remainder has no known explanation. That table supplies the V and J calls and clone size; D and trimming were determined from the DNA. The sample records 90,000 to 150,000 clones, 70% to 85% of which are singletons. Of the sample, about 0.84% falls within the top ten clones.

The collaborating institutions used their own protocols to collect whole blood in K2EDTA tubes. For TCRbeta analysis, collaborator samples were shipped as frozen whole blood, as isolated PBMCs, or as DNA extracted from either sample type. The sample comes from a study of blood T cell repertoires in COVID-19 (dated by TCRdb to about 2020). At the level of the whole study: Collaborator samples came from the United States, Italy and Spain and covered acute and convalescent phases of COVID-19. A freely available public database, intended as a resource for researchers studying the immune response to SARS-CoV-2, is where the repertoires were released. The prospective study material was composed of cDNA or gDNA derived from T cells, B-cell-depleted T cells, or PBMCs. Nearly every sample came with metadata listing a de-identified subject ID, COVID-19 status, age in years and sex. Deeply sampled blood TCRbeta repertoires from subjects exposed to, actively infected with, or recovered from COVID-19 were included in the dataset. Samples were obtained from the ongoing ImmuneRACE study (first 160 participants) and from 950 to 1,500 subjects provided by 6 global collaborators. Where HLA class I and class II types were available, the types were taken from metadata supplied by the sample provider, not from assay-based typing. On the study overall, not on this receptor specifically: How much clinical and demographic metadata was included differed by source and by participant, and the metadata was provided uncurated.

This receptor was obtained from a human donor with acute or convalescent COVID-19. The donor label of this sample is uncertain. The sequencing input was peripheral blood. The chain is assembled from TRBV5-1 and TRBJ2-5, with 9 bases aligning to TRBD1. This receptor has the CDR3 CASSSGTGRQETQYF. DNA sequence: TGCGCCAGCAGCTCGGGGACAGGGAGGCAAGAGACCCAGTACTTC.